The present entry profiles one T cell receptor (beta chain) with its context. Its specificity is not known. The CDR3 covers 16 residues. Per the germline V gene, CDR1 is SEHNR and CDR2 is FQNEAQ (reference sequence). Trimming cost V 3 bases and J 0 bases, with 13 bases left between them. TCRdb independently ran MiXCR on the 5' RACE reads; one entry per CDR3 protein. The repertoire holds about 140,000 distinct CDR3 sequences, with 7% to 10% as singletons. The data derive from a study of CD8 T cells in ankylosing spondylitis. Points from the study as a whole: Disease-linked clones reportedly showed significant enrichment in matched ankylosing spondylitis synovial fluid. Within ankylosing spondylitis blood, a TCR beta motif made up of several highly homologous variants appeared to be characteristic.

V and J are TRBV7-9 and TRBJ2-3; possible D gene TRBD1, 5 bases. The sequenced sample was synovial fluid, either unsorted or a sorted T cell fraction (not recorded which). This sequence was found in a male donor with ankylosing spondylitis. In DNA, the CDR3 is TGTGCCAGCAGCTTGGGGCAAAAGGTTAGCACAGATACGCAGTATTTT. It codes for CASSLGQKVSTDTQYF.